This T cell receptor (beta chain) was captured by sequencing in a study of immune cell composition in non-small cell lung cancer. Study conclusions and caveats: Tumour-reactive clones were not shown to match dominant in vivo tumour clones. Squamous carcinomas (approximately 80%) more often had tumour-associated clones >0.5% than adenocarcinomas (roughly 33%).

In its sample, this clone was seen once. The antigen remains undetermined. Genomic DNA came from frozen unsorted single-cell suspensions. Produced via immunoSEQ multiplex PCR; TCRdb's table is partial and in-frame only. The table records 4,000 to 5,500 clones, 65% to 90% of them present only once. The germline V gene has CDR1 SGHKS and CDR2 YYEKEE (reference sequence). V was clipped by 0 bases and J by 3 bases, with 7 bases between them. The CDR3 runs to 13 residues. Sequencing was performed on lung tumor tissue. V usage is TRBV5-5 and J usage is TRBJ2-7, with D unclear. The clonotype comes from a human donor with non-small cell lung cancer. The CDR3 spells CASSLVRGYEQYF. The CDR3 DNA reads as TGTGCCAGCAGCTTGGTCCGTGGCTACGAGCAGTACTTC.